This TCR beta chain stems from a study of circulating and synovial CD4+ cells in juvenile arthritis. The CDR3 runs to 13 residues. CDR1 and CDR2 from the germline V gene are MNHNS and SASEGT. The V gene lost 2 bases and the J gene lost 10 bases, with 14 bases spanning the gap. Profiling relied on immunoSEQ multiplex PCR, and the TCRdb table lists in-frame clones only, not all of them. Of around 32,000 clones detected, 90% to 95% appear once; the ten largest clones hold about 0.66%. This clonotype was sampled from a human donor with juvenile idiopathic arthritis. Specimen: CD4+ T cells from blood. The rearrangement links TRBV6-1 to TRBJ1-2, with D unresolved. The CDR3: CASSEHRRPDYTF. CDR3 bases: TGTGCCAGCAGTGAACACCGCCGCCCAGACTACACCTTC.